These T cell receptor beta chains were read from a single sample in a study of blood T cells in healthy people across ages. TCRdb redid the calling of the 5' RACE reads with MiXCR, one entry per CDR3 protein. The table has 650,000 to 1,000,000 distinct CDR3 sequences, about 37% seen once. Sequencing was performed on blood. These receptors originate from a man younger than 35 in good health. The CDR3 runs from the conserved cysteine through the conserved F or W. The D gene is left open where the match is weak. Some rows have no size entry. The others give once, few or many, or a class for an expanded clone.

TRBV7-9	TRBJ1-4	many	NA	TGTGCCAGCAGCCAAGAAGAGTCTAATGAAAAACTGTTTTTT	CASSQEESNEKLFF
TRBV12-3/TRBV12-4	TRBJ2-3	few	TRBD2	TGTGCCAGCAGTCCCGGGACTAGCGGGCGCACAGATACGCAGTATTTT	CASSPGTSGRTDTQYF
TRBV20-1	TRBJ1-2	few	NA	TGCAGTGCTAGTCCTCCGGGCCCATATGGCTACACCTTC	CSASPPGPYGYTF
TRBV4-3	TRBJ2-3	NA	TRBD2	TGCGCCAGCAGCCAAGATATGCTAGCGGGGGGCTACACAGATACGCAGTATTTT	CASSQDMLAGGYTDTQYF
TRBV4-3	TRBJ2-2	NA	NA	TGCGCCAGCAGCCAAGATCCCGTGACCGGGGAGCTGTTTTTT	CASSQDPVTGELFF
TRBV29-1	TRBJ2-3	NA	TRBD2	TGCAGCGTTGCGGGACTAGCGGGGGCTAGCACAGATACGCAGTATTTT	CSVAGLAGASTDTQYF
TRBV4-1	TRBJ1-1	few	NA	TGCGCCAGCAGCCCCCAGCCAGGTCTCACTGAAGCTTTCTTT	CASSPQPGLTEAFF
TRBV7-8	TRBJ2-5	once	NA	TGTGCCAGCAGCTTACTCAGGGGACAAGAGACCCAGTACTTC	CASSLLRGQETQYF
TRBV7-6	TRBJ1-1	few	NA	TGTGCCAGCAGCCCCCGGGCAGGGCGGAACACTGAAGCTTTCTTT	CASSPRAGRNTEAFF
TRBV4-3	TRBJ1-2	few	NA	TGCGCCAGCAGCCTTCACGAGGGGCCAGGGAACTATGGCTACACCTTC	CASSLHEGPGNYGYTF
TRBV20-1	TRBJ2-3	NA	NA	TGCAGTGCTAGAGATCCCCTCGTGCAGGATACGCAGTATTTT	CSARDPLVQDTQYF
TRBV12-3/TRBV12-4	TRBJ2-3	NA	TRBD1	TGTGCCAGCAACACAGGGGACCCCGGAGATACGCAGTATTTT	CASNTGDPGDTQYF
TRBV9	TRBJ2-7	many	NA	TGTGCCAGCAGCTCCCGGACTAACTCCTACGAGCAGTACTTC	CASSSRTNSYEQYF
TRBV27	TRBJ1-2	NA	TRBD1	TGTGCCAGCACCAATTCCGGGACAGGGGGCCCGATGGGTGGCTACACCTTC	CASTNSGTGGPMGGYTF
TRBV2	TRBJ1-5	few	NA	TGTGCCAGCAGTGGATTACAGGGCTCTCAGCCCCAGCATTTT	CASSGLQGSQPQHF
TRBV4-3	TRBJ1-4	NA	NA	TGCGCCAGCAGCCAAGATGGTCTTGGACAAAAACTGTTTTTT	CASSQDGLGQKLFF
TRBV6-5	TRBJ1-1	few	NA	TGTGCCAGCAGTTACTCGATCGCTCGGGGGCGGGAGAACACTGAAGCTTTCTTT	CASSYSIARGRENTEAFF
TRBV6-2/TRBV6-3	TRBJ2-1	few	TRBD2	TGTGCCAGCAGCTCCGCACTAGCGGGAGGAAATGAGCAGTTCTTC	CASSSALAGGNEQFF
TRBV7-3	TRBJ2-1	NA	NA	TGTGCCAGCAGCCCCCAAGGGGGAGAGACCCAGTTCTTC	CASSPQGGETQFF
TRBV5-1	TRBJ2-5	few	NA	TGCGCCAGCCGAGGGGGGTCGCTAGAAGAGACCCAGTACTTC	CASRGGSLEETQYF
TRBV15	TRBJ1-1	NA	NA	TGTGCCACCAGCACGGCTTCGAACACTGAAGCTTTCTTT	CATSTASNTEAFF
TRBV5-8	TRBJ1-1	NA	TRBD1	TGTGCCAGCAGCTTAAAAGGGGGCAGAGAAGCTTTCTTT	CASSLKGGREAFF
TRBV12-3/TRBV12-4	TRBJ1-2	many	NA	TGTGCCAGCAGTTCTGCCGAGAACTATGGCTACACCTTC	CASSSAENYGYTF
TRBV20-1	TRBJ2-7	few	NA	TGCAGTGCGTCGTCGCAGGCCCACTCCTACGAGCAGTACTTC	CSASSQAHSYEQYF
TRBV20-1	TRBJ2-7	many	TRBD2	TGCAGTGCTAATGCGGGACTAGGAGGTGGCGAGCAGTACTTC	CSANAGLGGGEQYF
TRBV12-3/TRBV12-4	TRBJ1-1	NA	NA	TGTGCCAGCGAGGATTCGGACACTGAAGCTTTCTTT	CASEDSDTEAFF
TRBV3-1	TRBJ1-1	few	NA	TGTGCCAGCAGCCCAGCAGCCTGGGAGAACACTGAAGCTTTCTTT	CASSPAAWENTEAFF
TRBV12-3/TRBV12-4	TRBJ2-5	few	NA	TGTGCCAGCAGTTGGGACTCTCTAGGGACCCAGTACTTC	CASSWDSLGTQYF
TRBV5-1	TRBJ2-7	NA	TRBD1	TGCGCCAGCAGCTTGAGGGACAGTGGGAGCTCCTACGAGCAGTACTTC	CASSLRDSGSSYEQYF
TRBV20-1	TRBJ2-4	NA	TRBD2	TGCAGTGCAACCGGGACTAGCGGGCAAAACATTCAGTACTTC	CSATGTSGQNIQYF
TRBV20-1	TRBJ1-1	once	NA	TGCAGTGCTACAGGGGTTCCGGGAGCTTTCTTT	CSATGVPGAFF
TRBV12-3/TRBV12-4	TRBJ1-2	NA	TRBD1	TGTGCCAGCAGTTTGGACAGGGAGGTTCATGGCTACACCTTC	CASSLDREVHGYTF
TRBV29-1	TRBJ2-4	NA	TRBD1	TGCAGCGCCGTCCCGACAGGGTTCGTAGCCAAAAACATTCAGTACTTC	CSAVPTGFVAKNIQYF
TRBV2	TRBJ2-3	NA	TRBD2	TGTGCCAGCAACCTTGGGGAAGCGGGGGGGACAGATACGCAGTATTTT	CASNLGEAGGTDTQYF
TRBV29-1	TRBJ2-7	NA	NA	TGCGGCGTTGATAGTCAGCGTCCTTGCTACGAGCAGTACTTC	CGVDSQRPCYEQYF
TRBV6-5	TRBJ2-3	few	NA	TGTGCCAGCAGTTACCAAGGGACCCTTCTAACAGATACGCAGTATTTT	CASSYQGTLLTDTQYF
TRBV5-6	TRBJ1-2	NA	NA	TGTGCCAGCAGCTTGGTTACATCTAACTATGGCTACACCTTC	CASSLVTSNYGYTF
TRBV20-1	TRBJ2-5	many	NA	TGCAGTGCTCCCTCCCCGACTAGTCCGACAGAGACCCAGTACTTC	CSAPSPTSPTETQYF
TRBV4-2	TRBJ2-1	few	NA	TGTGCCAGCAGCCAAGTAAGCGGGTACAATGAGCAGTTCTTC	CASSQVSGYNEQFF
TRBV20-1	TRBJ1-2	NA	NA	TGCAGTGCTAGGAGGGACGGTGGCTACACCTTC	CSARRDGGYTF
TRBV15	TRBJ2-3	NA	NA	TGTGCCACTCACGGAGGAACCGGGGGACGCACAGATACGCAGTATTTT	CATHGGTGGRTDTQYF
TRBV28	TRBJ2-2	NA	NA	TGTGCCAGCAGTCCCACCATTTCCGGGACAAGGGGTTCGACCGGGGAGCTGTTTTTT	CASSPTISGTRGSTGELFF
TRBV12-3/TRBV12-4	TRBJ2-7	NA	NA	TGTGCCAGCACCTTGGTGCCTCGGAGCAGGATCTACGAGCAGTACTTC	CASTLVPRSRIYEQYF
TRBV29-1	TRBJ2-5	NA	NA	TGCAGCGTTGTCCCGCAGGGGAGAGAGACCCAGTACTTC	CSVVPQGRETQYF
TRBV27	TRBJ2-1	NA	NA	TGTGCCAGCAGTGCGGGACGGGGCTGGAATGAGCAGTTCTTC	CASSAGRGWNEQFF
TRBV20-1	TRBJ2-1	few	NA	TGCAGTGCTTTCGACCCGCGGCAATCCTACAATGAGCAGTTCTTC	CSAFDPRQSYNEQFF
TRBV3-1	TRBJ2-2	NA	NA	TGTGCCAGCAGCCAAGGGGGGACCTTAAACACCGGGGAGCTGTTTTTT	CASSQGGTLNTGELFF
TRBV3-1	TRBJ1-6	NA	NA	TGTGCCAGCAGCCAACTTAAGGGAGGTGGGAATTCACCCCTCCACTTT	CASSQLKGGGNSPLHF
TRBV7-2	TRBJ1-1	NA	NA	TGTGCCAGCAGCTTAGCCGGCGGGCTTGAAGCTTTCTTT	CASSLAGGLEAFF
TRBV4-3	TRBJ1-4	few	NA	TGCGCCAGCAGCCAAGATTTGGGGGGTAATGAAAAACTGTTTTTT	CASSQDLGGNEKLFF
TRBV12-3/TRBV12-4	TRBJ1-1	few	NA	TGTGCCAGCAGTTCTTTGACCGGACTGTCGACAGCCTGTGAAGCTTTCTTT	CASSSLTGLSTACEAFF
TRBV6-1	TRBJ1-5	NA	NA	TGTGCCAGCAGCGAAAACCGGGACAGCAATCAGCCCCAGCATTTT	CASSENRDSNQPQHF
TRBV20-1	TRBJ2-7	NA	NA	TGCAGTGCTAGAGATCTTACGGGAAGGGGGCAGTACTTC	CSARDLTGRGQYF
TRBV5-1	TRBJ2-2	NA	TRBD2	TGCGCCAGCACCACCGGGACTAGCGATACCGGGGAGCTGTTTTTT	CASTTGTSDTGELFF
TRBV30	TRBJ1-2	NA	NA	TGTGCCTGGATAGGGGAGACGGGCTATGGCTACACCTTC	CAWIGETGYGYTF
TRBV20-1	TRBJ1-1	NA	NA	TGCAGTGCTAGAGTAAAAAGGGGGATGAACACTGAAGCTTTCTTT	CSARVKRGMNTEAFF
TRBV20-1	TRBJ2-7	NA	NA	TGCAGTGCTAGAGATCGGGGAGGGGGGGGATCCTACAATGAGCAGTACTTC	CSARDRGGGGSYNEQYF
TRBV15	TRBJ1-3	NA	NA	TGTGCCGCGAGTACCAGTCAGGGAGGTGGAAACACCATATATTTT	CAASTSQGGGNTIYF
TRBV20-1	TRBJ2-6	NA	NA	TGCAGTGCTAGAGTCTTCTCTGGGGCCAACGTCCTGACTTTC	CSARVFSGANVLTF
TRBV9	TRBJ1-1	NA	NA	TGTGCCAGCAGCGTAGGCACAGGCCCCGACGGCACTGAAGCTTTCTTT	CASSVGTGPDGTEAFF